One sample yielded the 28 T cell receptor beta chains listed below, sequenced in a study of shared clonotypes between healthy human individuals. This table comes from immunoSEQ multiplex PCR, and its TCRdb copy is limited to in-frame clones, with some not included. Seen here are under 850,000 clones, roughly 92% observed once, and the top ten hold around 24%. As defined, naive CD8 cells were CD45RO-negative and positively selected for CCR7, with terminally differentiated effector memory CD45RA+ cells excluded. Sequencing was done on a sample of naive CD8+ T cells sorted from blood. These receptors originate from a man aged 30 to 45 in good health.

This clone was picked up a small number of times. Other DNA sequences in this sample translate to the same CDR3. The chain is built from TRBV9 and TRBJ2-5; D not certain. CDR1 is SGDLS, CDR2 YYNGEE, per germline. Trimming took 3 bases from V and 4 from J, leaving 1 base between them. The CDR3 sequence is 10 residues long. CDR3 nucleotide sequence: TGTGCCAGCAGCGGAGAGACCCAGTACTTC. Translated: CASSGETQYF.

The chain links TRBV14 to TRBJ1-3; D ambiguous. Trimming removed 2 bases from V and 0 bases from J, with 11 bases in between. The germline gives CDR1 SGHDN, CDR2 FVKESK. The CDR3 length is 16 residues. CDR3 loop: CASSQFGGGSGNTIYF. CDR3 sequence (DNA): TGTGCCAGCAGCCAATTTGGCGGCGGCTCTGGAAACACCATATATTTT. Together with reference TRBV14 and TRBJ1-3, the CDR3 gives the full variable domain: EAGVTQFPSHSVIEKGQTVTLRCDPISGHDNLYWYRRVMGKEIKFLLHFVKESKQDESGMPNNRFLAERTGGTYSTLKVQPAELEDSGVYFCASSQFGGGSGNTIYFGEGSWLTVV.

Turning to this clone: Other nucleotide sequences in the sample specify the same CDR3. This chain's CDR3 is CASSVAAGAYEQYF. The CDR3 DNA follows: TGTGCCAGCAGCGTAGCGGCGGGTGCCTACGAGCAGTACTTC. The chain has TRBV9 and TRBJ2-7; maybe TRBD2 (5 bases). The CDR3 totals 14 residues. Germline V lookup: CDR1 SGDLS, CDR2 YYNGEE. V was shortened by 0 bases and J by 2 bases, with 9 bases between the two germline ends.

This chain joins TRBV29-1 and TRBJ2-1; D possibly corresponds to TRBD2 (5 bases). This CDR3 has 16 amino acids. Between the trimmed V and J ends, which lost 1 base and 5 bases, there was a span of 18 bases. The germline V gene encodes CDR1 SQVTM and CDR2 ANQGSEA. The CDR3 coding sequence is TGCAGCGTTGAAGGGGCAGATGCGAGGGAAAACAATGAGCAGTTCTTC. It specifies CSVEGADARENNEQFF.

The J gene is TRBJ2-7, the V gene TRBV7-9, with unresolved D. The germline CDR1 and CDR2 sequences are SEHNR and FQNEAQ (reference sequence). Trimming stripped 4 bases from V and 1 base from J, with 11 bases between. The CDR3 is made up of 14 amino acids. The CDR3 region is CASSSQVRSYEQYF. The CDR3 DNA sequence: TGTGCCAGCAGCTCCCAGGTCCGATCCTACGAGCAGTACTTC.

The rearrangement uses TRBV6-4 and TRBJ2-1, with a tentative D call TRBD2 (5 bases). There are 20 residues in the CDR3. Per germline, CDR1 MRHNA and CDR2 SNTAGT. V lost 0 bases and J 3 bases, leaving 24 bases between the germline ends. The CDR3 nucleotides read TGTGCCAGCAGTGACTCGCTCTTGTGCCCGCGGGCCAAATACTACAATGAGCAGTTCTTC. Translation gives CASSDSLLCPRAKYYNEQFF.

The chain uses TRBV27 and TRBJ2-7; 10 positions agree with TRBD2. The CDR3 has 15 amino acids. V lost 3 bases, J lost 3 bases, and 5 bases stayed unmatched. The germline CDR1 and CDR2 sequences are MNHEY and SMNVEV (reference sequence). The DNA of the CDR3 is TGTGCCAGCAGTTTCTACCCTAGCGGGAGCTACGAGCAGTACTTC. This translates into CASSFYPSGSYEQYF.

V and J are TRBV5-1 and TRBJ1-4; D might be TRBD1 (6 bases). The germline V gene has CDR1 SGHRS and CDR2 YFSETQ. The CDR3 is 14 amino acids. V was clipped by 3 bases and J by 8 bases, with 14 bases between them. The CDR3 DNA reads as TGCGCCAGCAGCTCCAGGGACATCCCCGAAAAACTGTTTTTT. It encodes CASSSRDIPEKLFF.

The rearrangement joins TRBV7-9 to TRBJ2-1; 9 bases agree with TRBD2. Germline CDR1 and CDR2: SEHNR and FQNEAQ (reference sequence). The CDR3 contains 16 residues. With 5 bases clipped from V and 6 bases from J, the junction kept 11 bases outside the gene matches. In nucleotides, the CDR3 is TGTGCCAGCAGCCCGTCGGCGGGAGGGATTCTCAATGAGCAGTTCTTC. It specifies CASSPSAGGILNEQFF.

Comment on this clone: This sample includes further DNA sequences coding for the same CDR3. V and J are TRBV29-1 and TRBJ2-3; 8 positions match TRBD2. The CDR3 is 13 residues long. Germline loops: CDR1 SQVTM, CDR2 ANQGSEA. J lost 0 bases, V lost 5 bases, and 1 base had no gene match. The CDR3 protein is CSVSSGSTDTQYF. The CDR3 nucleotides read TGCAGCGTTTCTAGCGGGAGCACAGATACGCAGTATTTT.

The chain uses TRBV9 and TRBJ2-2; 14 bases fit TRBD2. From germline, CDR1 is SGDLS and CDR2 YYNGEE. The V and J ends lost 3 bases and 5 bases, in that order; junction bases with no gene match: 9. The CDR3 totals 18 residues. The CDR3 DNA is TGTGCCAGCAGCGGGGAAGGGACTAGCGGGAGAATAACCGGGGAGCTGTTTTTT. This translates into CASSGEGTSGRITGELFF.

CDR3 sequence reads: CASSFLPGQWPYEQFF. CDR3 coding DNA: TGTGCCAGCAGTTTCCTTCCCGGACAGTGGCCCTATGAGCAGTTCTTC. The chain recombines TRBV27 with TRBJ2-1; TRBD1 might be the D (6 bases). The V end was cut by 3 bases, the J end by 8 bases, with 20 bases between. The V gene's germline CDR1 is MNHEY and CDR2 SMNVEV (reference sequence). CDR3 size: 16 residues.

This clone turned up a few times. The CDR3 nucleotides read TGTGCCAGCAGCTTAGTTGCGGGACGCTCTAGCACAGATACGCAGTATTTT. Protein: CASSLVAGRSSTDTQYF. This rearrangement joins TRBV7-9 to TRBJ2-3, with D possibly matching TRBD2 (6 bases). In germline, CDR1 is SEHNR, CDR2 FQNEAQ (reference sequence). V was clipped by 1 base and J by 0 bases, with 14 bases between them. CDR3 length equals 17 residues.

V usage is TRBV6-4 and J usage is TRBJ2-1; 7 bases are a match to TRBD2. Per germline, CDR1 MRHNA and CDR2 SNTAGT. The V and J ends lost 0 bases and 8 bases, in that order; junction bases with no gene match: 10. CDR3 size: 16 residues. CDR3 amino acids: CASSDSGLGTTDEQFF. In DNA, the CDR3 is TGTGCCAGCAGTGACTCGGGGCTAGGGACTACGGATGAGCAGTTCTTC.

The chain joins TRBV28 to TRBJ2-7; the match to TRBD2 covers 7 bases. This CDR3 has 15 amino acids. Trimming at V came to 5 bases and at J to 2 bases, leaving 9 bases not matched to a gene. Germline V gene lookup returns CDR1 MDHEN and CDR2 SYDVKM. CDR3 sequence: CASSTTSVRTYEQYF. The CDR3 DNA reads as TGTGCCAGCAGTACTACTAGCGTACGAACCTACGAGCAGTACTTC.

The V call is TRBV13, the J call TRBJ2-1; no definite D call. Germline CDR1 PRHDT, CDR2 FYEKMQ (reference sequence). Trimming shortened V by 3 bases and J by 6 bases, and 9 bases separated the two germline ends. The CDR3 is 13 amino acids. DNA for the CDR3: TGTGCCAGCAGCTTCGCCCCGGGCAATGAGCAGTTCTTC. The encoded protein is CASSFAPGNEQFF.

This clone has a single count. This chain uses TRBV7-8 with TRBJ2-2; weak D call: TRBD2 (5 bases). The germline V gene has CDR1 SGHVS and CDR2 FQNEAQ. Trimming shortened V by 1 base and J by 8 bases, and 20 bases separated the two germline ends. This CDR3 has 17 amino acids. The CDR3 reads CASSLVSPRGYPGELFF. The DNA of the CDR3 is TGTGCCAGCAGCTTAGTCAGTCCCCGGGGTTACCCGGGGGAGCTGTTTTTT.

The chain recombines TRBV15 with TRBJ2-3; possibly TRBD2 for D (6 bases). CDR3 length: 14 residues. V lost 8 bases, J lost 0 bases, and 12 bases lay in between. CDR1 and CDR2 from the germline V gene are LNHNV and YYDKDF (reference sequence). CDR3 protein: CATAGSPSTDTQYF. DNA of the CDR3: TGTGCCACCGCGGGGAGCCCTAGCACAGATACGCAGTATTTT. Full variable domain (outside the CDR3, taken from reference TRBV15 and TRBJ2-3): DAMVIQNPRYQVTQFGKPVTLSCSQTLNHNVMYWYQQKSSQAPKLLFHYYDKDFNNEADTPDNFQSRRPNTSFCFLDIRSPGLGDTAMYLCATAGSPSTDTQYFGPGTRLTVL.

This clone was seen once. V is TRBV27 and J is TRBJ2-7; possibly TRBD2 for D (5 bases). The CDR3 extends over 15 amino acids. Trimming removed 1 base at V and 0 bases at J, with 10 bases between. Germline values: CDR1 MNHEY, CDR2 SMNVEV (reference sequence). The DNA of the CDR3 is TGTGCCAGCAGTTTATGGAGGCGACACTCCTACGAGCAGTACTTC. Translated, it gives CASSLWRRHSYEQYF.

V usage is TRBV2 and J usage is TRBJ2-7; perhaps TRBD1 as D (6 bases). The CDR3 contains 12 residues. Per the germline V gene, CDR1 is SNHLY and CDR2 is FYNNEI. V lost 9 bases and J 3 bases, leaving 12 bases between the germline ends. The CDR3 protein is CASIRGSYEQYF. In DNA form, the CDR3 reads TGTGCCAGTATAAGGGGGAGCTACGAGCAGTACTTC.

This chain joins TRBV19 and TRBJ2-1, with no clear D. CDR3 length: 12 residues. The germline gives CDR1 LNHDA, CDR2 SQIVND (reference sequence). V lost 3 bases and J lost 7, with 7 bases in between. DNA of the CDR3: TGTGCCAGTAGTATGTTTGAAAATGAGCAGTTCTTC. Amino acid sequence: CASSMFENEQFF.

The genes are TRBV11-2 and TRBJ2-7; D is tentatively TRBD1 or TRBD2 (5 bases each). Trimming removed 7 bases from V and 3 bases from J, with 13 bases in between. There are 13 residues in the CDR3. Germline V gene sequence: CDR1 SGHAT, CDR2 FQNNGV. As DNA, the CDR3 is TGTGCCAGCACCCTTCCAGGGAGCTACGAGCAGTACTTC. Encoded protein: CASTLPGSYEQYF.

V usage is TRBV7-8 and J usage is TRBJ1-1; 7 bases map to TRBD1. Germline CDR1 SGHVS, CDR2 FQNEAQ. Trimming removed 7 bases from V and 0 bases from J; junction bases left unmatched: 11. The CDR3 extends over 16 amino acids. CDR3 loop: CASTHRDSIMNTEAFF. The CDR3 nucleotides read TGTGCCAGCACCCACCGGGACAGCATTATGAACACTGAAGCTTTCTTT.

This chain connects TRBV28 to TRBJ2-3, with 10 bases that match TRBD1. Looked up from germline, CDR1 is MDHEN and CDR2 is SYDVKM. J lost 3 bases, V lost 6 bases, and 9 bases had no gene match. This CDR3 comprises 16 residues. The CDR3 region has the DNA TGTGCCAGCAGCCCCCGGGACAGGGGAAAAACAGATACGCAGTATTTT. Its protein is CASSPRDRGKTDTQYF.

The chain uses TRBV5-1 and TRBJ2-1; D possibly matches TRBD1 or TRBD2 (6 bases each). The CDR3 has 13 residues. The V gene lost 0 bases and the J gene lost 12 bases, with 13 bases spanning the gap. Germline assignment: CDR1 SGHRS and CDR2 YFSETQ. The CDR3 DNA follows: TGCGCCAGCAGCTTGGCCGGGGGCAGAGGGCAGTTCTTC. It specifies CASSLAGGRGQFF.

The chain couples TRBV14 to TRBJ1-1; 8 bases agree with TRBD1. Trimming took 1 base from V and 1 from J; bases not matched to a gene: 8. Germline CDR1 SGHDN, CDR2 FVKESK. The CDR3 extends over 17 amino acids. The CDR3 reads CASSQGPRDRRNTEAFF. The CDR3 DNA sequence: TGTGCCAGCAGCCAAGGTCCGAGGGACAGGCGGAACACTGAAGCTTTCTTT.

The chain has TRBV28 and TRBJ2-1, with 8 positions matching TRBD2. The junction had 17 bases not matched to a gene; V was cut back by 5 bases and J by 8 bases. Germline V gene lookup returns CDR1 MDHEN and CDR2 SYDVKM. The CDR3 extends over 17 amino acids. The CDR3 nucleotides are TGTGCCAGCAGTACAACCGCCGGGACTAGTTGGTCGCATGAGCAGTTCTTC. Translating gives CASSTTAGTSWSHEQFF.

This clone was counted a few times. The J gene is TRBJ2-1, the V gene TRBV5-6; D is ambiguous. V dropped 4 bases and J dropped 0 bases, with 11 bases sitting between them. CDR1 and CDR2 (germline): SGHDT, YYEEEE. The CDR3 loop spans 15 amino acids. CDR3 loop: CASSAPTNSYNEQFF. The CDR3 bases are TGTGCCAGCAGCGCACCCACCAACTCCTACAATGAGCAGTTCTTC.